This entry lists 27 T cell receptor beta chains sequenced from one sample in a study of T cell changes during pregnancy in multiple sclerosis. Libraries were prepared by immunoSEQ multiplex PCR; TCRdb keeps only in-frame clonotypes and omits some of them. The data contain over 70,000 clones, 90% to 95% of them singletons. Sequenced material: peripheral blood, taken in the first trimester of pregnancy. Every receptor here comes from a female donor with multiple sclerosis, enrolled in a pregnancy study.

The chain carries TRBV18 and TRBJ2-7; 7 bases align to TRBD1. The ends lost 2 bases at V and 3 bases at J; junction bases unmatched: 7. In germline, CDR1 is KGHSH, CDR2 LQKENI. CDR3 length: 15 amino acids. CDR3 amino acids: CASSPDVAGGYEQYF. The CDR3 nucleotides read TGTGCCAGCTCACCAGACGTGGCAGGGGGCTACGAGCAGTACTTC.

The chain carries TRBV7-3 and TRBJ2-1; 8 bases line up with TRBD2. Trimming at V came to 5 bases and at J to 2 bases, leaving 11 bases not matched to a gene. Germline values: CDR1 SGHTA, CDR2 FQGTGA. The CDR3 extends over 17 amino acids. CDR3 sequence (DNA): TGTGCCAGCAGCCCCCTCGTGGTTAGCGGGGCCTACAATGAGCAGTTCTTC. Translating it yields CASSPLVVSGAYNEQFF.

The rearrangement uses TRBV5-5 and TRBJ1-1; TRBD1 aligns across 7 bases. This CDR3 is built from 16 residues. The V gene's germline CDR1 is SGHKS and CDR2 YYEKEE (reference sequence). V gave up 1 base and J gave up 4 bases; unmatched junction bases: 10. The DNA for the CDR3 is TGTGCCAGCAGCTTGTATTTGAGACAGGGCAGCACTGAAGCTTTCTTT. Protein sequence: CASSLYLRQGSTEAFF.

J is TRBJ2-1 and V is TRBV25-1, with D perhaps TRBD1 (5 bases). CDR3 length equals 17 residues. CDR1 MGHDK and CDR2 SYGVNS come from the germline V gene. Trimming shortened V by 5 bases and J by 9 bases, and 26 bases separated the two germline ends. CDR3: CASSYPQRGRRAIEQFF. DNA for the CDR3: TGTGCCAGCAGTTACCCCCAAAGGGGAAGAAGGGCAATTGAGCAGTTCTTC.

V gene TRBV7-6 combines with J gene TRBJ2-5; D perhaps matches TRBD1 (6 bases). The CDR3 length is 16 residues. CDR1 is SGHVS, CDR2 FNYEAQ, per germline. V was shortened by 2 bases and J by 5 bases, with 18 bases between the two germline ends. CDR3 sequence: CASSLSLQGGLETQYF. In DNA, the CDR3 is TGTGCCAGCAGCTTAAGTTTACAGGGTGGACTCGAGACCCAGTACTTC. The entire variable domain, with the rest obtained from reference TRBV7-6 and TRBJ2-5, is as follows: GAGVSQSPRYKVTKRGQDVALRCDPISGHVSLYWYRQALGQGPEFLTYFNYEAQQDKSGLPNDRFSAERPEGSISTLTIQRTEQRDSAMYRCASSLSLQGGLETQYFGPGTRLLVL.

This rearrangement joins TRBV25-1 to TRBJ2-7; D possibly corresponds to TRBD2 (5 bases). Trimming left V 2 bases short and J 3 bases short, with 11 bases between. This CDR3 has 14 residues. Germline CDR1 reads MGHDK; CDR2 reads SYGVNS. CDR3 nucleotides: TGTGCCAGCAGTGAACCCGGACGGGACTACGAGCAGTACTTC. Protein: CASSEPGRDYEQYF.

This clone was detected only once. The chain joins TRBV5-4 to TRBJ1-2, with D perhaps TRBD1 (5 bases). CDR1 and CDR2 (germline): SGHNT, YYREEE (reference sequence). V lost 3 bases, J lost 8 bases, and 11 bases lay in between. This CDR3 is 12 amino acids long. CDR3 sequence reads: CASSSGLYGYTF. The DNA for the CDR3 is TGTGCCAGCAGCTCAGGGTTGTACGGCTACACCTTC.

The DNA of the CDR3 is TGTGCCAGCAGAACAGGGGGAGGCGGCTACACCTTC. Residues: CASRTGGGGYTF. The chain links TRBV7-8 to TRBJ1-2; 8 positions match TRBD1. Germline V lookup: CDR1 SGHVS, CDR2 FQNEAQ. With V trimmed by 6 bases and J by 8 bases, 5 bases remained unmatched. The CDR3 covers 12 residues.

The J gene is TRBJ1-5, the V gene TRBV6-1; 8 bases are a match to TRBD1. V was pared by 0 bases and J by 2 bases, with 3 bases of the junction left unmatched. From germline, CDR1 is MNHNS and CDR2 SASEGT. CDR3 length: 16 amino acids. The CDR3: CASSEATGAGNQPQHF. The CDR3 region has the DNA TGTGCCAGCAGTGAAGCGACAGGGGCTGGCAATCAGCCCCAGCATTTT.

CDR3: CASSLVQGTPWNEQFF. The CDR3, as DNA: TGTGCCAGCAGCTTGGTGCAGGGTACCCCATGGAATGAGCAGTTCTTC. The chain is built from TRBV7-9 and TRBJ2-1, with D perhaps matching TRBD1 (5 bases). Germline V gives CDR1 SEHNR, CDR2 FQNEAQ (reference sequence). CDR3 size: 16 residues. Trimming pared 3 bases from V and 7 bases from J, leaving 19 bases between.

The chain combines TRBV2 with TRBJ2-2; D not certain. V was clipped by 4 bases and J by 1 base, with 4 bases between them. Germline CDR1 and CDR2: SNHLY and FYNNEI. The CDR3 is made up of 13 amino acids. The DNA for the CDR3 is TGTGCCAGCAGTGCACAGAACACCGGGGAGCTGTTTTTT. Translating it yields CASSAQNTGELFF.

The rearrangement uses TRBV15 and TRBJ2-1; TRBD2 matches 10 bases. V dropped 1 base and J dropped 6; count of bases not matched to a gene: 6. The CDR3 sequence is 16 residues long. In germline, CDR1 is LNHNV, CDR2 YYDKDF (reference sequence). The CDR3 is CATSRGERGGFNEQFF. The CDR3 DNA reads TGTGCCACCAGCAGAGGAGAGCGGGGGGGATTCAATGAGCAGTTCTTC.

The chain links TRBV6-6 to TRBJ1-5, with 9 bases aligning to TRBD1. CDR1 and CDR2 (germline): MNHNY, SVGAGI (reference sequence). The trim removed 2 bases at V and 7 bases at J, leaving 9 bases unmatched. The CDR3 has 16 residues. DNA of the CDR3: TGTGCCAGCAGTTACCCAACCGGGACAGGGCACCAGCCCCAGCATTTT. It translates to CASSYPTGTGHQPQHF.

V usage is TRBV7-8 and J usage is TRBJ2-7; D perhaps matches TRBD1 (6 bases). Trimming cost V 4 bases and J 3 bases, with 16 bases left between them. The germline V gene encodes CDR1 SGHVS and CDR2 FQNEAQ. This CDR3 is 15 amino acids long. The CDR3 coding sequence is TGTGCCAGCAGCTCGAATACAGGGTTAGGCTACGAGCAGTACTTC. This sequence encodes CASSSNTGLGYEQYF.

The chain couples TRBV29-1 to TRBJ1-2; no reliable D call. The CDR3 extends over 11 amino acids. Trimming shortened V by 4 bases and J by 7 bases, and 10 bases separated the two germline ends. CDR1 SQVTM and CDR2 ANQGSEA come from the germline V gene. Written as DNA, the CDR3 is TGCAGCGTTGTCGGACTCTCTGGCTACACCTTC. As protein: CSVVGLSGYTF.

The chain combines TRBV6-6 with TRBJ2-6; D might be TRBD2 (6 bases). The V end lost 5 bases, the J end lost 2 bases, and 10 bases lay between the germline ends. This CDR3 is 15 amino acids long. CDR1 and CDR2 from the germline V gene are MNHNY and SVGAGI (reference sequence). CDR3 bases: TGTGCCAGCAGTGACGGAGGGGCTGGGGCCAACGTCCTGACTTTC. The encoded protein is CASSDGGAGANVLTF.

The gene calls are TRBV5-8 and TRBJ2-7; D perhaps matches TRBD1 (8 bases). Trimming removed 5 bases from V and 3 bases from J, with 18 bases in between. This CDR3 region has 15 residues. The germline CDR1 and CDR2 sequences are SGHTS and YDEGEE. The DNA for the CDR3 is TGTGCCAGCAGACCCAAAACAGGGGGGGGCTACGAGCAGTACTTC. Translation gives CASRPKTGGGYEQYF.

The V gene is TRBV6-4, the J gene TRBJ2-5, with no clear D. Trimming pared 4 bases from V and 3 bases from J, leaving 9 bases between. Germline CDR1 and CDR2: MRHNA and SNTAGT. This CDR3 comprises 13 residues. For the CDR3, the DNA is TGTGCCAGCAGTGCTACAGCTAAAGAGACCCAGTACTTC. Translating it yields CASSATAKETQYF.

This chain joins TRBV10-3 and TRBJ2-3; TRBD2 matches at 9 bases. Trimming at V came to 7 bases and at J to 8 bases, leaving 13 bases not matched to a gene. Germline lookup yields CDR1 ENHRY and CDR2 SYGVKD. CDR3 length equals 15 residues. The CDR3 here is CAITPRRGGLGTQYF. The CDR3 DNA reads TGTGCCATCACCCCCAGGCGGGGGGGGCTGGGTACGCAGTATTTT.

The chain recombines TRBV9 with TRBJ2-3; TRBD2 is a possible D gene (7 bases). V was pared by 0 bases and J by 2 bases, with 13 bases between. This CDR3 is built from 16 residues. Germline V gene data show CDR1 as SGDLS and CDR2 as YYNGEE. CDR3: CASSVERGGATDTQYF. The CDR3 DNA reads as TGTGCCAGCAGCGTAGAGAGGGGGGGGGCCACAGATACGCAGTATTTT. Based on the CDR3 plus reference TRBV9 and TRBJ2-3, the full variable domain is DSGVTQTPKHLITATGQRVTLRCSPRSGDLSVYWYQQSLDQGLQFLIQYYNGEERAKGNILERFSAQQFPDLHSELNLSSLELGDSALYFCASSVERGGATDTQYFGPGTRLTVL.

The V call is TRBV30, the J call TRBJ2-3; 9 bases are a match to TRBD2. This CDR3 spans 14 amino acids. V gave up 2 bases and J gave up 6 bases; unmatched junction bases: 6. Germline CDR1 GTSNPN, CDR2 SVGIG (reference sequence). CDR3: CAWSLAGSGDTQYF. DNA for the CDR3: TGTGCCTGGAGTCTAGCGGGGAGCGGGGATACGCAGTATTTT.

The chain is built from TRBV7-9 and TRBJ1-5; 9 nucleotides align to TRBD1. J gave up 2 bases and V 1 base, and 3 bases lay outside the gene matches. CDR1 SEHNR and CDR2 FQNEAQ come from the germline V gene (reference sequence). The CDR3 totals 16 residues. CDR3 residues: CASSLGTGDGNQPQHF. CDR3 nucleotide sequence: TGTGCCAGCAGCTTAGGGACAGGGGATGGCAATCAGCCCCAGCATTTT.

The chain has TRBV6-1 and TRBJ2-7; 10 bases are a match to TRBD1. V was pared by 2 bases and J by 2 bases, with 3 bases of the junction left unmatched. The CDR3 contains 15 residues. CDR1 and CDR2 (germline): MNHNS, SASEGT. The CDR3: CASSERGTGAYEQYF. The DNA of the CDR3 is TGTGCCAGCAGTGAAAGGGGGACAGGGGCCTACGAGCAGTACTTC.

This clone was seen only once. The chain is built from TRBV9 and TRBJ2-2, with 9 bases that match TRBD1. Unmatched junction bases numbered 5, after V lost 4 bases and J lost 4 bases. The CDR3 has 15 residues. Germline CDR1 SGDLS, CDR2 YYNGEE. CDR3 region: CASSMPGQGTGELFF. In DNA, the CDR3 is TGTGCCAGCAGCATGCCGGGACAGGGCACCGGGGAGCTGTTTTTT.

The V call is TRBV6-4, the J call TRBJ2-1; tentative D call: TRBD2 (7 bases). The V end lost 4 bases, the J end lost 1 base, and 14 bases lay between the germline ends. There are 16 residues in the CDR3. Per the germline V gene, CDR1 is MRHNA and CDR2 is SNTAGT. As DNA, the CDR3 is TGTGCCAGCAGTGGGGGGGGCGGGGGATCCTACAATGAGCAGTTCTTC. Amino acid sequence: CASSGGGGGSYNEQFF.

The rearrangement links TRBV7-9 to TRBJ2-2; D is unclear. The germline V gene encodes CDR1 SEHNR and CDR2 FQNEAQ (reference sequence). There are 16 residues in the CDR3. Trimming took off 4 bases at V and 0 bases at J, with 12 bases between the two ends. The CDR3 DNA follows: TGTGCCAGCAGCTCCCTGGGCCTGACGAACACCGGGGAGCTGTTTTTT. It is translated as CASSSLGLTNTGELFF.

In DNA form, the CDR3 reads TGTGCCAGCAGTTACGGCCCGGCCCGCGGGGGGCCCCAGCATTTT. Residues: CASSYGPARGGPQHF. The gene calls are TRBV6-6 and TRBJ1-5; tentative D call: TRBD1 (5 bases). Trimming stripped 2 bases from V and 9 bases from J, with 17 bases between. Germline V lookup: CDR1 MNHNY, CDR2 SVGAGI (reference sequence). CDR3 length: 15 residues.